This entry is about one TCR beta chain. What this receptor recognizes is not known. Per-nucleotide qualities are absent, and no much larger clonotype sits a single base away. The record originates from a study of blood T cell repertoires in COVID-19 (dated by TCRdb to 2018 to 2020). Study-wide context: The collaborator samples originated in the United States, Italy and Spain and spanned the acute and convalescent phases of COVID-19. The material from the prospective study consisted of cDNA or gDNA derived from T cells, B-cell-depleted T cells, or PBMCs. The dataset comprised deeply sampled blood TCRbeta repertoires from subjects exposed to, actively infected with, or recovered from COVID-19. The repertoires were released in a freely available public database intended as a resource for research on the immune response to SARS-CoV-2. Samples were obtained from the ongoing ImmuneRACE study (first 160 participants) and from some 1,200 subjects provided by 6 global collaborators. Sample metadata almost always included a de-identified subject ID, COVID-19 status, age in years and sex. Where available, HLA class I and class II types were obtained from metadata supplied by the sample provider rather than from assay-based typing.

General conclusions and limits of the study: The quantity of clinical and demographic metadata differed by source and by participant and was supplied without curation.

Samples from volunteer blood donors who had recovered from COVID-19 were contributed by a second Seattle source. The collaborating institutions used their own protocols to collect whole blood in K2EDTA tubes. For TCRbeta analysis, collaborators shipped samples in one of three forms: frozen whole blood, isolated PBMCs, or DNA extracted from either of those sample types. The CDR3, cysteine through phenylalanine, is 12 amino acids long. This entry keeps only the CDR3 DNA: 36 bases, framed from base 1. The germline V gene encodes CDR1 MNHEY and CDR2 SVGAGI. Trimming at the junction amounts to 8 bases on V and 0 bases on J, and the germline ends lie 5 bases apart. TCRbeta CDR3 regions were amplified from genomic DNA using the immunoSEQ Assay, a bias-controlled multiplex PCR. The authors processed their data as follows. The number of nucleated cells in each sample was estimated from the amplification of reference gene primers within the assay. To quantify the absolute abundance of each unique TCRbeta CDR3 rearrangement, sequence reads were collapsed and filtered. Productive Simpson clonality was computed per sample as the square root of Simpson's diversity index over productive rearrangements. TCRdb's version of the immuneACCESS table is confined to in-frame rearrangements and falls short of the full clone set. An unresolved V gene accounts for under half of the shortfall where checked; the remainder is of unknown origin. Clonal size and the V and J genes are those of that table, whereas D and trimming came from the DNA. The sample profile shows about 130,000 clones; more than 75% of them were found once. The ten largest account for about 10% of the sample.

Recombination connected TRBV6-5 to TRBJ2-1; TRBD2 could be the D gene, as 5 bases match. The TCR originated in a man aged 55 to 70 who had recovered from COVID-19. Sequencing was carried out using peripheral blood. The CDR3 region has the sequence CASGGSYNEQFF. The DNA sequence reads TGTGCCAGCGGAGGCTCCTACAATGAGCAGTTCTTC.